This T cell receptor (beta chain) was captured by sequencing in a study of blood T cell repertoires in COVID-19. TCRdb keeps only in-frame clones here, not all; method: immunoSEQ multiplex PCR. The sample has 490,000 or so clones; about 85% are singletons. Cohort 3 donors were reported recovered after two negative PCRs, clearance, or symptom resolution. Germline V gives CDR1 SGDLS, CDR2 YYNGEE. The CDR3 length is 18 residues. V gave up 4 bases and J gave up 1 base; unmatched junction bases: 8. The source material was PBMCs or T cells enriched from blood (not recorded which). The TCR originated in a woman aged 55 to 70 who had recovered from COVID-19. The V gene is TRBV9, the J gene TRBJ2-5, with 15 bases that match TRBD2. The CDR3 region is CASSSGGTSGGTQETQYF. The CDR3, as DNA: TGTGCCAGCAGCTCAGGTGGGACTAGCGGGGGGACCCAAGAGACCCAGTACTTC.